This T cell receptor beta chain was found in a study of metastatic and nonmetastatic thyroid tumors. On the study more broadly: Thyroid patients, malignant and benign, had repertoires compared across blood and tumor or nodule tissue.

Before thyroid surgery, none of the patients had received any treatment. The junction had 7 bases not matched to a gene; V was cut back by 0 bases and J by 6 bases. The germline gives CDR1 SGHRS, CDR2 YFSETQ. The CDR3 runs to 15 residues. As regards this clone: Its antigen is unidentified.

Original data processing: The distant-metastasis classifier for papillary thyroid cancer was built from CDR3 differences across clinicopathological groups. Through MiXCR, TCRdb re-clonotyped the PCR reads. These V and J calls derive from TCRdb rather than the authors' analysis. The table has roughly 38,000 clones, approximately 20% seen once. Study observations and caveats: In blood and tumor, TCR beta diversity was reportedly significantly higher in malignant thyroid tumors than in benign nodules.

The V gene is TRBV5-1, the J gene TRBJ1-2, with 8 bases that match TRBD1. Sample: blood. This TCR was recovered from a female donor with papillary thyroid cancer or a benign thyroid nodule (not recorded which). Some clones in this sample may be carry-over from other donors' samples. CDR3 in amino acids: CASSLASDRADGYTF. As DNA, the CDR3 is TGCGCCAGCAGCTTGGCCTCGGACAGGGCGGATGGCTACACCTTC.